The 30 T cell receptor beta chains below were found in one sample sequenced in a study of spatial heterogeneity in lung cancer. Noted time point: blood at routine non-recurrence follow-up after resection. Using its own MiXCR run on the 5' RACE reads, TCRdb lists one record per CDR3 protein. The sample includes 110,000 or so distinct CDR3 sequences, 9.5% to 14% of them seen just once. Sequencing was performed on PBMCs, taken at follow-up. Receptors were obtained from a female donor with early-stage non-small cell lung cancer.

The J gene is TRBJ2-1, the V gene TRBV6-1; D is uncertain. Germline V lookup: CDR1 MNHNS, CDR2 SASEGT. V shed 0 bases and J shed 6 bases, with 15 bases lying between them. This CDR3 region has 16 residues. In nucleotides, the CDR3 is TGTGCCAGCAGTGAAGCGCTTCTTGGCGGTGGCAATGAGCAGTTCTTC. Translation gives CASSEALLGGGNEQFF.

The V and J genes are TRBV28 and TRBJ1-1, with 11 nucleotides matching TRBD1. The CDR3 has 15 residues. Germline V lookup: CDR1 MDHEN, CDR2 SYDVKM. V dropped 3 bases and J dropped 5; count of bases not matched to a gene: 5. The CDR3 DNA sequence: TGTGCCAGCAGTTTTCACGGGACAGGGGGTACTGAAGCTTTCTTT. Protein: CASSFHGTGGTEAFF. Supplemented by reference TRBV28 and TRBJ1-1, the full variable domain reads DVKVTQSSRYLVKRTGEKVFLECVQDMDHENMFWYRQDPGLGLRLIYFSYDVKMKEKGDIPEGYSVSREKKERFSLILESASTNQTSMYLCASSFHGTGGTEAFFGQGTRLTVV.

The V call is TRBV27, the J call TRBJ2-7; 7 bases are shared with TRBD1. The CDR3 totals 14 residues. CDR1 is MNHEY, CDR2 SMNVEV, per germline (reference sequence). V was clipped by 8 bases and J by 4 bases; unmatched bases: 11. The CDR3 bases are TGTGCCAGCCGGCCCGGGACAGTCCTTTACGAGCAGTACTTC. Residues: CASRPGTVLYEQYF.

The rearrangement uses TRBV5-1 and TRBJ2-5, with D possibly matching TRBD1 (5 bases). Trimming pared 2 bases from V and 2 bases from J, leaving 10 bases between. Germline CDR1 and CDR2: SGHRS and YFSETQ. CDR3 length: 14 amino acids. CDR3 DNA: TGCGCCAGCAGCTTCGCGGCAGGGCAAGAGACCCAGTACTTC. Its translation is CASSFAAGQETQYF.

The table lists this clonotype with many counts. This chain uses TRBV3-1 with TRBJ2-5; 11 nucleotides line up with TRBD2. The CDR3 runs to 17 residues. V dropped 4 bases and J dropped 10; count of bases not matched to a gene: 17. CDR1 and CDR2 from the germline V gene are LGHDT and YNNKEL (reference sequence). DNA of the CDR3: TGTGCCAGCAGCCCACCCCCCCCTCCACTAGCGGGAGTGGTCCAGTACTTC. Amino acid sequence: CASSPPPPPLAGVVQYF.

The chain carries TRBV6-2 or TRBV6-3 and TRBJ2-3; 7 nucleotides match TRBD2. V lost 7 bases to trimming and J lost 0 bases; unmatched junction nucleotides: 13. This CDR3 has 17 residues. The germline gives CDR1 MNHEY, CDR2 SVGEGT. The CDR3 DNA is TGTGCCAGCACTCGTAGCGGGCTTAGTGGGAGCACAGATACGCAGTATTTT. Translation gives CASTRSGLSGSTDTQYF.

This clonotype came up a few times. The chain couples TRBV7-2 to TRBJ2-1, with D possibly TRBD2 on 5 matching bases. CDR1 is SGHTA and CDR2 is FQGNSA in the germline V gene. This CDR3 is built from 14 residues. V lost 3 bases to trimming and J lost 7 bases, with 13 bases between them. The chain's CDR3 is CASSLRATWNEQFF. The CDR3, as DNA: TGTGCCAGCAGCTTGCGGGCCACCTGGAATGAGCAGTTCTTC.

This clonotype was observed a handful of times. This chain links TRBV12-3 or TRBV12-4 with TRBJ1-5, with 8 bases identical to TRBD1. This CDR3 has 15 residues. V shed 7 bases, J shed 1 base, and the junction held 6 bases outside the gene matches. This chain's CDR3 is CASTDQGASNQPQHF. In nucleotides, the CDR3 is TGTGCCAGCACCGACCAGGGGGCCAGCAATCAGCCCCAGCATTTT.

In this sample, this clonotype turned up a few times. The CDR3 is CASSLRQVGEQYF. Written as DNA, the CDR3 is TGTGCCAGCAGTCTTCGACAGGTCGGCGAGCAGTACTTC. The rearrangement joins TRBV27 to TRBJ2-7, with D maybe TRBD1 (6 bases). Trimming removed 5 bases from V and 6 bases from J, with 14 bases in between. Germline V gene sequence: CDR1 MNHEY, CDR2 SMNVEV (reference sequence). CDR3 length: 13 residues.

This clonotype was counted between two and nine times. The junction does not match germline at one end; this may be a read error. The chain is built from TRBV5-4 and TRBJ2-3; D remains ambiguous. This CDR3 spans 13 amino acids. Germline V gene data show CDR1 as SGHNT and CDR2 as YYREEE (reference sequence). The CDR3, as DNA: TGTGCCAACAGCTTGGTCTCAACGAATACGCAGTATTTT. It yields the protein CANSLVSTNTQYF.

This clonotype was counted a few times. CDR3 sequence (DNA): TGTGCCAGCAGCTTAAATGGCGGCACAGATACGCAGTATTTT. Encoded protein: CASSLNGGTDTQYF. The rearrangement links TRBV7-8 to TRBJ2-3; unclear D gene. CDR1 and CDR2 (germline): SGHVS, FQNEAQ. The CDR3 covers 14 residues. V was cut by 2 bases and J by 1 base, with 7 bases left in between.

This clonotype was seen a handful of times. V usage is TRBV29-1 and J usage is TRBJ2-1; D unclear. The CDR3 length is 14 residues. Trimming left V 1 base short and J 5 bases short, with 12 bases between. The germline V gene encodes CDR1 SQVTM and CDR2 ANQGSEA. CDR3 bases: TGCAGCGTTGAAGGGCATGTTACCCACAATGAGCAGTTCTTC. As protein: CSVEGHVTHNEQFF.

This clonotype has just a few counts. The chain joins TRBV7-3 to TRBJ1-6; D is uncertain. CDR1 is SGHTA, CDR2 FQGTGA, per germline. This CDR3 spans 13 amino acids. V was cut by 1 base and J by 7 bases, with 5 bases left in between. DNA of the CDR3: TGTGCCAGCAGCTTAAGGAGAAATTCACCCCTCCACTTT. Encoded protein: CASSLRRNSPLHF.

This clonotype has ten or more counts. The chain combines TRBV6-2 or TRBV6-3 with TRBJ1-5; 9 bases line up with TRBD1. With V trimmed by 6 bases and J by 6 bases, 6 bases remained unmatched. Looked up from germline, CDR1 is MNHEY and CDR2 is SVGEGT. The CDR3 length is 14 residues. This CDR3 is CASRPTGGGQPQHF. CDR3 in DNA: TGTGCCAGCAGACCCACAGGGGGCGGTCAGCCCCAGCATTTT.

This clonotype was seen at least ten times. V gene TRBV7-2 combines with J gene TRBJ1-1; D is ambiguous. The CDR3 loop spans 14 amino acids. Trimming stripped 0 bases from V and 1 base from J, with 6 bases between. Germline CDR1 SGHTA, CDR2 FQGNSA. The CDR3 bases are TGTGCCAGCAGCTTAGCGCCCCGGAACACTGAAGCTTTCTTT. This gives the protein CASSLAPRNTEAFF.

In this sample, this clonotype turned up many times. The chain carries TRBV29-1 and TRBJ2-3; D might be TRBD1 or TRBD2, each matching 5 bases. The CDR3 covers 19 residues. The germline V and J ends were trimmed by 4 bases and 5 bases, with 31 bases remaining between them. Germline lookup yields CDR1 SQVTM and CDR2 ANQGSEA. CDR3 amino acids: CSVAVRGYGSFGVGDTQYF. CDR3 bases: TGCAGCGTTGCCGTGAGGGGTTACGGTTCGTTCGGGGTTGGAGATACGCAGTATTTT.

This clonotype was observed many times. This sequence joins TRBV28 and TRBJ1-4, with D tentatively TRBD1 (6 bases). CDR1 is MDHEN, CDR2 SYDVKM, per germline. V was pared by 6 bases and J by 1 base, with 18 bases between. The CDR3 has 17 residues. CDR3 bases: TGTGCCAGCAGAGGGGGTCCAGGGGCGAGAACTAATGAAAAACTGTTTTTT. This encodes CASRGGPGARTNEKLFF. Full variable domain (rest looked up from reference TRBV28 and TRBJ1-4): DVKVTQSSRYLVKRTGEKVFLECVQDMDHENMFWYRQDPGLGLRLIYFSYDVKMKEKGDIPEGYSVSREKKERFSLILESASTNQTSMYLCASRGGPGARTNEKLFFGSGTQLSVL.

V gene TRBV19 combines with J gene TRBJ1-1, with D maybe TRBD1 (6 bases). Germline CDR1 reads LNHDA; CDR2 reads SQIVND (reference sequence). V lost 4 bases to trimming and J lost 1 base, with 19 bases between them. The CDR3 loop spans 17 amino acids. The CDR3: CASSKNRVFAPNTEAFF. CDR3 bases: TGTGCCAGTAGTAAGAACAGGGTTTTTGCCCCGAACACTGAAGCTTTCTTT.

J is TRBJ2-5 and V is TRBV5-1; D unclear. Deletions cut 0 bases from V and 5 bases from J, with 2 bases between. In germline, CDR1 is SGHRS, CDR2 YFSETQ. This CDR3 spans 11 amino acids. The CDR3 nucleotides read TGCGCCAGCAGCTTGGATGAGACCCAGTACTTC. Encoded protein: CASSLDETQYF. Using reference TRBV5-1 and TRBJ2-5 for the parts outside the CDR3, the full variable domain is KAGVTQTPRYLIKTRGQQVTLSCSPISGHRSVSWYQQTPGQGLQFLFEYFSETQRNKGNFPGRFSGRQFSNSRSEMNVSTLELGDSALYLCASSLDETQYFGPGTRLLVL.

Many counts were recorded for this clonotype. This chain uses TRBV6-5 with TRBJ2-2; 8 bases map to TRBD1. This CDR3 spans 14 amino acids. The germline V gene has CDR1 MNHEY and CDR2 SVGAGI. With V trimmed by 2 bases and J by 8 bases, 4 bases remained unmatched. CDR3 nucleotide sequence: TGTGCCAGCAGTTACGACAGGGGAAGGGGGGAGCTGTTTTTT. Its protein is CASSYDRGRGELFF.

This clonotype has ten or more counts. The chain couples TRBV3-1 to TRBJ2-3; weak D call: TRBD2 (6 bases). The V gene's germline CDR1 is LGHDT and CDR2 YNNKEL (reference sequence). CDR3 length: 11 amino acids. Trimming shortened V by 4 bases and J by 7 bases, and 6 bases separated the two germline ends. The CDR3 loop reads CASSRGNTQYF. The DNA of the CDR3 is TGTGCCAGCAGCCGCGGGAATACGCAGTATTTT.

This clonotype was detected only a few times. V usage is TRBV5-6 and J usage is TRBJ2-5; weak D call: TRBD1 (5 bases). Trimming cost V 2 bases and J 3 bases, with 11 bases left between them. The germline CDR1 and CDR2 sequences are SGHDT and YYEEEE. The CDR3 contains 14 residues. The CDR3 DNA reads as TGTGCCAGCAGCTTCCAGGGCCGAGAAGAGACCCAGTACTTC. Residues: CASSFQGREETQYF.

The chain combines TRBV9 with TRBJ1-1; perhaps TRBD1 as D (6 bases). The germline V gene encodes CDR1 SGDLS and CDR2 YYNGEE. This CDR3 spans 17 amino acids. V was pared by 2 bases and J by 0 bases, with 17 bases between. The CDR3, as DNA: TGTGCCAGCAGCGTGGGACATCAATTCCGTATGAACACTGAAGCTTTCTTT. Residues: CASSVGHQFRMNTEAFF.

This chain joins TRBV18 and TRBJ2-5, with D maybe TRBD2 (5 bases). Germline CDR1 is KGHSH and CDR2 is LQKENI. The CDR3 has 13 amino acids. V lost 6 bases to trimming and J lost 5 bases, with 13 bases between them. Written as DNA, the CDR3 is TGTGCCAGCTCGCCTAGCCTCCGTGAGACCCAGTACTTC. This codes for CASSPSLRETQYF.

This chain connects TRBV7-9 to TRBJ2-2; D remains ambiguous. This CDR3 is built from 12 residues. CDR1 is SEHNR, CDR2 FQNEAQ, per germline (reference sequence). V shed 4 bases and J shed 7 bases, with 7 bases lying between them. CDR3 nucleotides: TGTGCCAGCAGCTCCTCCTTCGGGGAGCTGTTTTTT. Translation: CASSSSFGELFF. Combining the CDR3 with reference TRBV7-9 and TRBJ2-2 gives the whole variable domain DTGVSQNPRHKITKRGQNVTFRCDPISEHNRLYWYRQTLGQGPEFLTYFQNEAQLEKSRLLSDRFSAERPKGSFSTLEIQRTEQGDSAMYLCASSSSFGELFFGEGSRLTVL.

This clonotype was observed a single time. The chain employs TRBV6-2 or TRBV6-3 and TRBJ2-7; TRBD1 is a possible D gene (6 bases). This CDR3 has 12 amino acids. With 5 bases removed from V and 3 bases from J, the gap between germline ends came to 8 bases. The V gene's germline CDR1 is MNHEY and CDR2 SVGEGT. The CDR3 loop reads CASSLQGYEQYV. CDR3 sequence (DNA): TGTGCCAGCAGTCTACAGGGCTACGAGCAGTACGTC.

The CDR3 here is CSASLWMNTEAFF. In DNA, the CDR3 is TGCAGTGCTAGTCTCTGGATGAACACTGAAGCTTTCTTT. The chain links TRBV20-1 to TRBJ1-1; the D is unclear. Trimming took 3 bases from V and 0 from J, leaving 8 bases between them. The CDR3 covers 13 residues. The V gene's germline CDR1 is DFQATT and CDR2 SNEGSKA (reference sequence).

The gene calls are TRBV28 and TRBJ1-2, with 7 bases matching TRBD1. The CDR3 totals 13 residues. Germline-derived CDR1 and CDR2 are MDHEN and SYDVKM. V lost 6 bases, J lost 7 bases, and 8 bases stayed unmatched. CDR3 nucleotide sequence: TGTGCCAGCAGCCCAGGGACAGTCTCTGGCTACACCTTC. This translates into CASSPGTVSGYTF.

This clonotype was counted a few times. This chain links TRBV5-1 with TRBJ2-1; D gene ambiguous. Trimming took off 4 bases at V and 0 bases at J, with 8 bases between the two ends. The CDR3 spans 14 residues. CDR1 and CDR2 from the germline V gene are SGHRS and YFSETQ. The CDR3 spells CASSLISSYNEQFF. CDR3 coding DNA: TGCGCCAGCAGCCTTATAAGCTCCTACAATGAGCAGTTCTTC.

This clonotype appeared many times. V and J are TRBV12-3 or TRBV12-4 and TRBJ1-2; D is unclear. The CDR3 contains 12 residues. The V end was cut by 2 bases, the J end by 8 bases, with 9 bases between. As DNA, the CDR3 is TGTGCCAGCAGTTTACACAAACAAGGCTACACCTTC. Translation: CASSLHKQGYTF.